Below, 10 T cell receptor delta chains from the same sample are listed, as sequenced in a study of γδ T cells in repeated Plasmodium falciparum infection. Bulk repertoires came from Vgamma9/Vdelta2+ or Vdelta2-negative gammadelta T cells flow-sorted from PBMC. TCRdb re-called the multiplex PCR reads using CATT. This sample has roughly 90,000 delta-chain clones, with 0.85% to 1% found just once. The material sequenced was gamma-delta T cells from blood. All receptors come from a pool of human donors (malaria-infected and uninfected, not separated).

This clone was observed a few times. This likely traces to a read error, being one base from a far larger clone. At the DNA level, this CDR3 is encoded by other sequences in the same sample as well. The chain links TRDV1 to TRDJ4, with a weak D call TRDD3 (6 bases). CDR3 size: 18 residues. CDR1 and CDR2 from the germline V gene are TSWWSYY and QGS. Trimming cost V 2 bases and J 0 bases, with 22 bases left between them. DNA for the CDR3: TGTGCTCTTGGGGAATTGGCCCAATTACGGGGGAGGACCAGACCCCTGATCTTT. It is translated as CALGELAQLRGRTRPLIF.

V is TRDV2 and J is TRDJ3; 9 bases align to TRDD3. TCRdb does not report a J gene; here it was assigned by matching the DNA to germline references. The germline CDR1 and CDR2 sequences are GEAIGNYY and EKD. The CDR3 spans 19 residues. V lost 3 bases and J lost 0; bases outside the gene matches: 8. The CDR3 protein is CACDAAGGWGSWDTRQMFF. The CDR3 region has the DNA TGTGCCTGTGACGCCGCTGGGGGATGGGGCTCCTGGGACACCCGACAGATGTTTTTC.

At least ten counts were recorded for this clone. This is likely an artifact of a read error, given a far larger clone one base away. Other DNA sequences from this sample encode an identical CDR3 as well. This chain uses TRDV2 with TRDJ1, with unresolved D. No J gene was available from TCRdb, and it was assigned here by a germline match of the DNA. The CDR3 sequence is 18 residues long. CDR1 and CDR2 from the germline V gene are GEAIGNYY and EKD. The CDR3 DNA follows: TGTGCCTGTGTCCAATTCTCGAGGTATCACCCTTACACTGATAAACTCATCTTT. Amino acids: CACVQFSRYHPYTDKLIF.

About this clone: This clone may be a read error of a much larger clone one base away. This chain joins TRDV1 and TRDJ1, with D maybe TRDD3 (5 bases). The V and J ends lost 2 bases and 7 bases respectively, with 35 bases between them. The CDR3 consists of 21 residues. Germline CDR1 reads TSWWSYY; CDR2 reads QGS. CDR3 loop: CALGEIRRVWAQPNQDGKLIF. The CDR3 DNA follows: TGTGCTCTTGGGGAAATTCGACGAGTCTGGGCACAACCAAACCAGGACGGTAAACTCATCTTT.

The sample holds a few counts of this clone. This is likely an artifact of a read error, given a far larger clone one base away. This CDR3 is also generated by other DNA sequences in the sample. No J gene was called, and the V gene is TRDV2; the tabulated D call, TRDD3, remains unverified against the DNA. CDR1 is GEAIGNYY and CDR2 is EKD in the germline V gene. The CDR3 sequence is 20 residues long. CDR3 in DNA: TGTGCCTGTGACTCCCCCCCGGGGGATACAAACGCTTTCTACACCGATAAACTCATCTTC. Its translation: CACDSPPGDTNAFYTDKLIF.

A remark on this clone: For this DNA, TCRdb reports the protein of a much larger clone, which diverges at residue 14, most likely from a read error; the protein presented here is translated directly from the DNA. The V call is TRDV2, the J call TRDJ1; 9 nucleotides line up with TRDD3. TCRdb leaves out the J gene; it was filled in here by matching the DNA to germline. Germline trimming cut 3 bases from V and 7 bases from J; bases unmatched to any gene: 20. The germline V gene has CDR1 GEAIGNYY and CDR2 EKD. The CDR3 contains 18 residues. DNA for the CDR3: TGTGCCTGTGACGCCAACGGTACTGGGGGACTCAAGGTGGGTAAACTCATCTTT. This codes for CACDANGTGGLKVGKLIF.

Relative to its sample, this clone is medium-sized (0.01 to 0.1%). Other DNA sequences within the sample encode an identical CDR3. The rearrangement links TRDV2 to TRDJ1; 7 bases line up with TRDD3. The length of the CDR3 is 16 residues. Per the germline V gene, CDR1 is GEAIGNYY and CDR2 is EKD. The V and J ends lost 6 bases and 0 bases, in that order; junction bases with no gene match: 12. The CDR3, as DNA: TGTGCCTGTAACCCTCTGGGGGCCGGGTACACCGATAAACTCATCTTT. It translates to CACNPLGAGYTDKLIF.

Remarks on this clone: TCRdb attributes to this sequence the protein of a much larger clone, which differs from the DNA translation at residue 7; a read error is likely, and the protein displayed is translated from the DNA. The rearrangement links TRDV2 to TRDJ1, with TRDD3 identical over 10 bases. Here the J gene was assigned by germline matching of the DNA, as TCRdb has none. This CDR3 region has 22 residues. Trimming at V came to 0 bases and at J to 0 bases, leaving 21 bases not matched to a gene. Germline loops: CDR1 GEAIGNYY, CDR2 EKD. The CDR3 bases are TGTGCCTGTGACACCGGACGATACTGGGGGATCCCTTCCCTCCGATACACCGATAAACTCATCTTT. This sequence encodes CACDTGRYWGIPSLRYTDKLIF.

This clone is judged medium-sized. Other DNA sequences within the sample encode an identical CDR3. The chain uses TRDV2 and TRDJ1, with 10 positions matching TRDD3. Germline trimming cut 3 bases from V and 0 bases from J; bases unmatched to any gene: 18. The germline V gene has CDR1 GEAIGNYY and CDR2 EKD. The length of the CDR3 is 20 residues. CDR3 loop: CACDLLNPRTGGSNTDKLIF. In nucleotides, the CDR3 is TGTGCCTGTGACCTACTCAACCCTCGTACTGGGGGATCAAACACCGATAAACTCATCTTT.

This clone came up a few times. A much larger clone is a single base away; this may be a read error. A V gene of TRDV2 was called, but no J gene was assigned; whether TRDD3, the table's D call, matches the DNA was not checked. CDR1 and CDR2 (germline): GEAIGNYY, EKD. This CDR3 region has 16 residues. In DNA form, the CDR3 reads TGTGCCTGTGACACCCCGTGGGGGATAGAGACCGATAAACTCATCTTC. Protein: CACDTPWGIETDKLIF.